Below, one T cell receptor (beta chain) is given with its context. Its antigen remains unknown. From germline, CDR1 is MNHEY and CDR2 SVGAGI. Trimming took off 0 bases at V and 13 bases at J, with 15 bases between the two ends. The CDR3 has 13 residues. These data come from a study of regulatory T cells in long-lasting Graves disease. General observations from the study: Persistent disease was associated with favored TRBV28 usage and with favored use of TRBJ1-2 and TRBJ2-5.

Time point indicated: persistent/refractory GD, antithyroid drugs over 5 years with positive TRAb. PBMCs provided the RNA from which the TCR library was made. In each case, Graves' disease was diagnosed per American Thyroid Association guidelines. Construction of the TCR beta libraries employed iRepertoire HTBI primers in conjunction with Arm-PCR of CDR3 regions. Original methodology: The samples included roughly 62 TRBV and 14 TRBJ segments. TCRdb used MiXCR to reprocess the multiplex PCR reads, holding one entry per CDR3 protein. These V and J calls originate from TCRdb's pipeline instead of the authors' own analysis. The sample lists about 660,000 distinct CDR3 sequences, 25% to 35% seen once, with 42% in the top ten.

Sequencing was performed on peripheral blood mononuclear cells (PBMCs), taken when the disease was refractory, from a patient treated with antithyroid drugs. The chain uses TRBV6-5 and TRBJ1-2; TRBD1 is a possible D gene (6 bases). This clonotype was obtained from a female donor with Graves disease. CDR3 sequence (DNA): TGTGCCAGCAGTTACTCGAGACAGGCCCTTAGCACCTTC. It translates to CASSYSRQALSTF.